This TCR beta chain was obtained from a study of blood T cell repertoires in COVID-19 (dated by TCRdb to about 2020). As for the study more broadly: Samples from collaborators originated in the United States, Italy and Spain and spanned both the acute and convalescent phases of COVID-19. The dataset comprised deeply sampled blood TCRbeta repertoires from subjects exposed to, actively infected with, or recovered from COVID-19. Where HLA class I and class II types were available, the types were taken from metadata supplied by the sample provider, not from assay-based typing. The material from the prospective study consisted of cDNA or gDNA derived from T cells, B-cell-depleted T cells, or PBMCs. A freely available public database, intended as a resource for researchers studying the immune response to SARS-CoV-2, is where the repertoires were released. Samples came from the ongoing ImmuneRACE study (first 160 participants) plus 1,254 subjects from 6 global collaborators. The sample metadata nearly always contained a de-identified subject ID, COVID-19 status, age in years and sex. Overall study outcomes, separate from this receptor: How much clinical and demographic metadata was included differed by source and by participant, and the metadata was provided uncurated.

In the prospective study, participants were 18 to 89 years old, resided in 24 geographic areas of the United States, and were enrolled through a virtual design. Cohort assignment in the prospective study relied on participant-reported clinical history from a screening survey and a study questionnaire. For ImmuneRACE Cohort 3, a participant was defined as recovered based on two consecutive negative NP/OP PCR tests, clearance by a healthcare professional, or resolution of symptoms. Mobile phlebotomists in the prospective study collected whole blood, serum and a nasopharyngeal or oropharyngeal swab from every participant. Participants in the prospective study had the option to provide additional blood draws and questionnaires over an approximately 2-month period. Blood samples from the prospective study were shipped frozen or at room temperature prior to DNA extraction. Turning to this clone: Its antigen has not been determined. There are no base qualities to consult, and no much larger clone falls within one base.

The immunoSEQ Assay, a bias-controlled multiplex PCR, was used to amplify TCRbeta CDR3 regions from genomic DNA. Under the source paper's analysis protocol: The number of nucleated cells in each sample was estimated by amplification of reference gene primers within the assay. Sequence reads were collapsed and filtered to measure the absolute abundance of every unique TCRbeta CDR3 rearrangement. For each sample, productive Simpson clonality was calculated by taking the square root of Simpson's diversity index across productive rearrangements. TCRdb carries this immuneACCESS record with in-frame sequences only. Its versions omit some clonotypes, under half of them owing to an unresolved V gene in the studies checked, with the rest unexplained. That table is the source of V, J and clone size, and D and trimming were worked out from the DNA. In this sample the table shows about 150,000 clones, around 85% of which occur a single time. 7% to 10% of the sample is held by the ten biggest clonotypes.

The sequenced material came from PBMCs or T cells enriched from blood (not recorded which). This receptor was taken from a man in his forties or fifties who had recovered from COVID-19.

The DNA reads as follows: TGTGCCAGCTCACAAGAACAGAACTATGGCTACACCTTC. Its product reads: CASSQEQNYGYTF. The rearranged chain carries TRBV18 and TRBJ1-2, with the D gene not confidently named. V drops 4 bases and J drops 2 bases, leaving 8 bases in between. From the cysteine through the phenylalanine, the CDR3 covers 13 amino acids. CDR3 DNA is the only sequence kept; it has 39 bases, read in frame from the first base. The germline V gene sets CDR1 to KGHSH and CDR2 to LQKENI.